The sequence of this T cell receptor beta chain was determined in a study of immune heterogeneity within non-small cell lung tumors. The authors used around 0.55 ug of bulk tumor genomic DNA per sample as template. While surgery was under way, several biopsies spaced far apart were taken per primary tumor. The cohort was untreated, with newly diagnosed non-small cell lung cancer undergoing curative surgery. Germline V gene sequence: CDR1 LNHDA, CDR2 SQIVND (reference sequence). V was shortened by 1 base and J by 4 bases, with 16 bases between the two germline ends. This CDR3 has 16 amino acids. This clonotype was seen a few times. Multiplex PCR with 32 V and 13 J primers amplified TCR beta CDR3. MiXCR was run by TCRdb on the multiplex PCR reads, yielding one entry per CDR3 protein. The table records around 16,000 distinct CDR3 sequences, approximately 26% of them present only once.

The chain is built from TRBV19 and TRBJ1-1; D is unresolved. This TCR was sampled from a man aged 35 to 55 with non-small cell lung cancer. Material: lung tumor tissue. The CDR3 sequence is CASSIVVRAGRTEAFF. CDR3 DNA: TGTGCCAGTAGTATAGTGGTTAGAGCGGGTCGCACTGAAGCTTTCTTT. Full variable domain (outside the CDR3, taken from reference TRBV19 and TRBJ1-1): DGGITQSPKYLFRKEGQNVTLSCEQNLNHDAMYWYRQDPGQGLRLIYYSQIVNDFQKGDIAEGYSVSREKKESFPLTVTSAQKNPTAFYLCASSIVVRAGRTEAFFGQGTRLTVV.